The sequence of this T cell receptor (beta chain) was determined in a study of blood T cells in healthy people across ages. The study, taken as a whole, reports: Roughly linearly, TCR beta diversity per million T cells fell as age increased. Donor CMV status was unknown, possibly confounding expanded clonotype changes. The percentage of naive T cells correlated strongly with TCR beta diversity.

On this clonotype itself: What it binds is unknown. One end of the junction is discordant with germline, which a read error may explain.

The CDR3 loop spans 13 amino acids. Per the germline V gene, CDR1 is MNHEY and CDR2 is SMNVEV (reference sequence). Together with a sample-barcoded 5' primer, a J-beta primer mix was included in a second PCR lasting roughly 6 to 12 cycles. TCRdb re-derived calls from the 5' RACE reads in MiXCR, one entry per CDR3 protein. The profile covers 800,000 to 950,000 distinct CDR3 sequences, with under 35% appearing a single time and roughly a tenth taken by the ten largest. Separately, the same data were catalogued under a study of T cells of mothers and their children.

The specimen sequenced was blood. V is TRBV27 and J is TRBJ2-3; D might be TRBD2 (6 bases). The receptor's source is a woman aged 40 to 55 in good health. This CDR3 is CASNRGGTGTQYF. The CDR3 DNA sequence: TGTGCCAGCAACCGGGGAGGCACAGGTACGCAGTATTTT.